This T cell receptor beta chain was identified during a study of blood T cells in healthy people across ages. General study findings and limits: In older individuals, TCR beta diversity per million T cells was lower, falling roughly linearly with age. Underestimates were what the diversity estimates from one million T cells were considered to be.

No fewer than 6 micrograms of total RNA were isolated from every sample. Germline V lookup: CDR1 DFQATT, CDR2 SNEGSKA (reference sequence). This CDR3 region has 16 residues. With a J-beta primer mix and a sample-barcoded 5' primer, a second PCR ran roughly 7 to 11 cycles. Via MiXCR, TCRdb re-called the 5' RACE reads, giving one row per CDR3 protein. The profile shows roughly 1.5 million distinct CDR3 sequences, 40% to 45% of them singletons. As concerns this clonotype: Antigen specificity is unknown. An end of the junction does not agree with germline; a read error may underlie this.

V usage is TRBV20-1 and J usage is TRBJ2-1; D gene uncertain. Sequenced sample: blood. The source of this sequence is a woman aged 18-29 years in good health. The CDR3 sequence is CSARGWSVRSHNEQFF. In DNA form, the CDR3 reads TGCAGTGCTAGAGGTTGGTCGGTCCGCTCCCACAATGAGCAGTTCTTC.